This note documents a single T cell receptor beta chain sequence. What it recognizes is unknown. CDR3 size: 16 residues. CDR1 is MNHNY and CDR2 is SVGAGI in the germline V gene (reference sequence). V trimming: 5 bases; J trimming: 9 bases; junction bases outside the gene matches: 15. The sample comes from a study of Tregs in tolerant kidney transplant recipients. Sequenced by immunoSEQ multiplex PCR; TCRdb stores in-frame clones only, minus some. The table has tens of thousands of clones, more than 85% seen once. Overall study findings and caveats: Some patients' samples used different primers over time, so nucleotide sequences weren't comparable. Expanding Tregs on activated donor B cells appeared to best identify donor-specific TCRbeta clones. Validation in larger populations is needed because few patients were studied.

Recipients received nonmyeloablative bone marrow transplants from related graft donors, with transient mixed chimerism. The sequenced sample was CD4+ T cells from blood (PBMCs), obtained 24 months after the transplant. The chain recombines TRBV6-6 with TRBJ2-1, with 8 nucleotides matching TRBD1. The receptor was isolated from a human patient who received a combined kidney and bone marrow transplant. Among the T cells, some may be from the graft donor. The CDR3 bases are TGTGCCAGCAGTCACGGGTCCGGACAGGGTGTTCCTGAGCAGTTCTTC. Its protein product is CASSHGSGQGVPEQFF.